The present T cell receptor (beta chain) was sequenced within a study of CDR3 diversity in severe acne. This clonotype was observed at least ten times. The germline V gene encodes CDR1 MGHRA and CDR2 YSYEKL. The CDR3 extends over 15 amino acids. The germline V and J ends were trimmed by 1 base and 0 bases, with 7 bases remaining between them. MiXCR, applied by TCRdb to the PCR reads, yields one record per CDR3 protein. The repertoire holds about 86,000 distinct CDR3 sequences, about 54% seen once, with roughly an eighth in the top ten. The sample consisted of blood. The V gene is TRBV4-1, the J gene TRBJ1-3; D gene uncertain. The TCR originated in a male donor in good health, without acne. This chain's CDR3 is CASSQGFGSGNTIYF. The DNA of the CDR3 is TGCGCCAGCAGCCAAGGGTTTGGCTCTGGAAACACCATATATTTT.